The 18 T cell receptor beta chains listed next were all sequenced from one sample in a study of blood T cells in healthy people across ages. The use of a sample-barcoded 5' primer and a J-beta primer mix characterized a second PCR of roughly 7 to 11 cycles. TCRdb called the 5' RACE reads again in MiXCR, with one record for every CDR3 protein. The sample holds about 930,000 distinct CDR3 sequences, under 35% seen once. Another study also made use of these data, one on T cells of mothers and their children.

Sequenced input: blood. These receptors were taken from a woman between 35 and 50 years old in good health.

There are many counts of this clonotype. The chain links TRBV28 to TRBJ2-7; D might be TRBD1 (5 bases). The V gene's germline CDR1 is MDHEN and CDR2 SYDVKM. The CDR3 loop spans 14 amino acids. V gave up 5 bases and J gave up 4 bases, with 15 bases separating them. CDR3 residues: CASSPPTPGYEQYF. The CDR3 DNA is TGTGCCAGCAGTCCCCCCACCCCAGGGTACGAGCAGTACTTC.

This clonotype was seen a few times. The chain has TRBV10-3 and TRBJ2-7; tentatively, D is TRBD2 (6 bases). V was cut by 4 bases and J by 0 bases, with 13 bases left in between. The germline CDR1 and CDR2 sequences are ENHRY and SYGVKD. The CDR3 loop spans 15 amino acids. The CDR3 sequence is CAISAGAGSSYEQYF. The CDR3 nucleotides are TGTGCCATCAGTGCCGGGGCGGGGAGCTCCTACGAGCAGTACTTC.

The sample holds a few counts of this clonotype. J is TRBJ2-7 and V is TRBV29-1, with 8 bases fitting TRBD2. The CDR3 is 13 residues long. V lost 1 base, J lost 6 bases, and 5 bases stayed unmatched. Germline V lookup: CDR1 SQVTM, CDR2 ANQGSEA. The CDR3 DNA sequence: TGCAGCGTTGAAGCGCGGGGGGTTAGCGAGCAGTACTTC. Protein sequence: CSVEARGVSEQYF.

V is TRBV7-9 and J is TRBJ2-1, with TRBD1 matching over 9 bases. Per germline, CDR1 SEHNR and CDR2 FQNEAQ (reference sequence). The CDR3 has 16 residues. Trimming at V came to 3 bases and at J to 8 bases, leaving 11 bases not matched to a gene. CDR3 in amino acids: CASSLKGQTGGDEQFF. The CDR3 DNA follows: TGTGCCAGCAGCTTGAAAGGGCAGACAGGGGGGGATGAGCAGTTCTTC.

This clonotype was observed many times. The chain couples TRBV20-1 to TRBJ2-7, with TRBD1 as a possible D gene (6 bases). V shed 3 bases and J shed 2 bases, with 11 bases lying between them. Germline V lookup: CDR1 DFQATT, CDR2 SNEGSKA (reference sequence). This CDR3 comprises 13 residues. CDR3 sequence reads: CSARGAIAYEQYF. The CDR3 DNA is TGCAGTGCTAGGGGGGCTATAGCCTACGAGCAGTACTTC.

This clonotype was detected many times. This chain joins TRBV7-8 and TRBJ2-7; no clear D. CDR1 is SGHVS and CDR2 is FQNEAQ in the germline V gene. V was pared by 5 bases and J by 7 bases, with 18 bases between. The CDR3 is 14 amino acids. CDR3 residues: CASSPDSRRMEQYF. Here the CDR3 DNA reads TGTGCCAGCAGCCCTGACTCCCGCCGTATGGAGCAGTACTTC. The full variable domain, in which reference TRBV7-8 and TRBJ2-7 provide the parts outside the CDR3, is GAGVSQSPRYKVAKRGQDVALRCDPISGHVSLFWYQQALGQGPEFLTYFQNEAQLDKSGLPSDRFFAERPEGSVSTLKIQRTQQEDSAVYLCASSPDSRRMEQYFGPGTRLTVT.

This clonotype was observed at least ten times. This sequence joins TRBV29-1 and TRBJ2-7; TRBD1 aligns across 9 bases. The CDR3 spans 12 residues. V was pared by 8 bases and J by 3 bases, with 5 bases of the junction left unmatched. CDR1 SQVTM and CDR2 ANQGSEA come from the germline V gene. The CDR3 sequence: CSTGTGNYEQYF. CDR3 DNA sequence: TGCAGCACTGGGACAGGGAACTACGAGCAGTACTTC.

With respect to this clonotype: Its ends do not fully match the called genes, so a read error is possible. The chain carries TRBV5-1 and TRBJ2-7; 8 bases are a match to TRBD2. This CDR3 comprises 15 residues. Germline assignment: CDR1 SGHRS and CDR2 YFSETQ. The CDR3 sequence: CASSSGRGVTGPQYF. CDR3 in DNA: TGTGCCAGCAGCTCCGGGCGGGGGGTAACCGGGCCCCAGTACTTC. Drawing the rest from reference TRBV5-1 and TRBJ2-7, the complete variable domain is KAGVTQTPRYLIKTRGQQVTLSCSPISGHRSVSWYQQTPGQGLQFLFEYFSETQRNKGNFPGRFSGRQFSNSRSEMNVSTLELGDSALYLCASSSGRGVTGPQYFGPGTRLTVT.

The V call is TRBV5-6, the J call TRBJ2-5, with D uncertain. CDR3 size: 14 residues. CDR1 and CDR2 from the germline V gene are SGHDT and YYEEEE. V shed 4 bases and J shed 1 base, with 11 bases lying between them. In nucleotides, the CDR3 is TGTGCCAGCAGCCGAGTGAAGGGCCAAGAGACCCAGTACTTC. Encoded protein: CASSRVKGQETQYF.

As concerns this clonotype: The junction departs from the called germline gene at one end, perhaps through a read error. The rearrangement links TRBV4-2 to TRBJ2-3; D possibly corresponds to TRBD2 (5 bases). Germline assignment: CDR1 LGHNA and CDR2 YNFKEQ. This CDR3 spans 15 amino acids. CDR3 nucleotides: TGTGCCTGCAGCCAACAAGCGGCTGGCACAGATACGCAGTATTTT. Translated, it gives CACSQQAAGTDTQYF.

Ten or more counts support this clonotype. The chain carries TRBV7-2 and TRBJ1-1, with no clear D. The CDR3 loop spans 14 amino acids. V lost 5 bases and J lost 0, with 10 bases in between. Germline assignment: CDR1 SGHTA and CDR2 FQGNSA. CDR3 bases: TGTGCCAGCAGCGTACGGTTCTTGAACACTGAAGCTTTCTTT. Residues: CASSVRFLNTEAFF.

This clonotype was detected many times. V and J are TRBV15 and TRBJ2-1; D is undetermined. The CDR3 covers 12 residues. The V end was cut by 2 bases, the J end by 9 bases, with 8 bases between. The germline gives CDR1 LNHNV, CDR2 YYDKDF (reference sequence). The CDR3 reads CATSRRWSEQFF. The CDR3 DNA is TGTGCCACCAGCAGAAGGTGGAGTGAGCAGTTCTTC.

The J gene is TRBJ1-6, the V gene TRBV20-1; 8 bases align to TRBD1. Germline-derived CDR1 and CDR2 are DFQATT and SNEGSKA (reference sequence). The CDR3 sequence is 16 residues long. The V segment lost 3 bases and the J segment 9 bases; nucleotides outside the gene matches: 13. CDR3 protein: CSASASGQAMGSPLHF. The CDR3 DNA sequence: TGCAGTGCTAGTGCCTCGGGACAGGCTATGGGTTCACCCCTCCACTTT.

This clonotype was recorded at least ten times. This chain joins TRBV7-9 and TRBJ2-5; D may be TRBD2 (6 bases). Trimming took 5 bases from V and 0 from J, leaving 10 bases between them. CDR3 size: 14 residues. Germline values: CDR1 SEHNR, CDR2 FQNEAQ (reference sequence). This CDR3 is CASSVGLYQETQYF. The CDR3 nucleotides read TGTGCCAGCAGCGTGGGACTTTACCAAGAGACCCAGTACTTC. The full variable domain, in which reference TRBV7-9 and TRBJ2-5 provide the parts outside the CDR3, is DTGVSQNPRHKITKRGQNVTFRCDPISEHNRLYWYRQTLGQGPEFLTYFQNEAQLEKSRLLSDRFSAERPKGSFSTLEIQRTEQGDSAMYLCASSVGLYQETQYFGPGTRLLVL.

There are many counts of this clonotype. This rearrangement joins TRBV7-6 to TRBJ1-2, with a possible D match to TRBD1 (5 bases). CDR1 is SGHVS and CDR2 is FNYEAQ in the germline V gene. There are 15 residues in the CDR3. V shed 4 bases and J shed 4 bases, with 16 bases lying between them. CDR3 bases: TGTGCCAGCAGCTACCAACCCGGGGCACTCTATGGCTACACCTTC. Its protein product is CASSYQPGALYGYTF.

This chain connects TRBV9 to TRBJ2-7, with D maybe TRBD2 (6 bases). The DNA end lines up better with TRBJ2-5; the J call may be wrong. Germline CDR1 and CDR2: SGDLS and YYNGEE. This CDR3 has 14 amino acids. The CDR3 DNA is TGTGCCAGCAGCCGGTGGAGGGGCCAAGAGACCCAGTACTTC. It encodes CASSRWRGQETQYF.

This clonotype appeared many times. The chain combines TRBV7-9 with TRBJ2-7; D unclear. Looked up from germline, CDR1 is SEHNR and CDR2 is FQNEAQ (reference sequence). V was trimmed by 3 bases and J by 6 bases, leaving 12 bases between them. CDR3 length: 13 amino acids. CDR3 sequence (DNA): TGTGCCAGCAGCTTCCCCCATTCAGGCGAGCAGTACTTC. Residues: CASSFPHSGEQYF.

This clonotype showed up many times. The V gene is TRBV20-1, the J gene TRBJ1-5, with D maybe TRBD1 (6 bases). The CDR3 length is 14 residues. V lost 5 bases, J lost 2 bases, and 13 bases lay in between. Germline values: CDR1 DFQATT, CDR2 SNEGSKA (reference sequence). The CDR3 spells CSALWRGGNQPQHF. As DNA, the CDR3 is TGCAGTGCTCTTTGGAGGGGGGGCAATCAGCCCCAGCATTTT.